The clone carrying this T cell receptor (beta chain) was detected only a few times. What it binds is unknown. The CDR3 runs 16 residues. With 4 bases clipped from V and 5 bases from J, the junction kept 12 bases outside the gene matches. The V gene's germline CDR1 is SGHNT and CDR2 YYREEE (reference sequence). The sample comes from a study of T cell repertoires in cytomegalovirus infection. The wider study: CMV infection plus the matching HLA type was flagged by public TCR beta signatures.

Study conclusions and caveats: Ex vivo, HLA-C-restricted CMV-specific TCR beta clonotypes prevailed over the rest of the response. CMV carriers with the relevant HLA were identified by cumulative public TCR beta family frequency.

Via MiXCR, TCRdb re-called the reads, giving one row per CDR3 protein. The table records 250,000 to 300,000 distinct CDR3 sequences, about 13% of them present only once. The source is a human donor in good health (CMV status not recorded). Some clones in this sample may be carry-over from other donors' samples. The sequencing input was PBMCs. V is TRBV5-4 and J is TRBJ1-1; 9 bases are a match to TRBD1. The CDR3 sequence: CASSPTGGYRSTEAFF. CDR3 coding DNA: TGTGCCAGCAGCCCCACAGGGGGCTATCGGAGTACTGAAGCTTTCTTT.